This entry concerns a single T cell receptor (beta chain). The antigen is undetermined. With 1 base removed from V and 4 bases from J, the gap between germline ends came to 15 bases. Germline V CDR1 and CDR2: SGHTS, YDEGEE. This CDR3 is built from 16 residues. The data originate from a study of T cell responses to AZD1222 COVID-19 vaccine. Study-level points and caveats: Researchers report vaccine-associated CD4 TCRs spanning spike, with dominance at 160-218 and 743-854. The study found Spike-specific TCR breadth and depth rose after two AZD1222 doses. Recipients of AZD1222 seropositive at baseline numbered only 6 or 7.

Measured with immunoSEQ multiplex PCR; TCRdb has only the in-frame clones, and not every one. The sample yields 100,000 or so clones, more than 75% seen once. The input for sequencing was peripheral blood, taken 28 days after the second AZD1222 dose. The clonotype was recovered from an adult who received the AZD1222 COVID-19 vaccine. The chain couples TRBV5-8 to TRBJ2-4; the D gene is possibly TRBD2 (6 bases). CDR3 DNA: TGTGCCAGCAGCTTGAGTAGCGGCCGGGGGAAAAACATTCAGTACTTC. It encodes CASSLSSGRGKNIQYF.